This TCR beta chain came from a study of T cells in Graves' hyperthyroidism and ophthalmopathy. There are a few counts of this clonotype. RNA transcripts provided the source from which TCR beta CDR3 regions were amplified. During a first-round RT-PCR of the TCR CDR3, the HTBI primer set was used. TCRdb passed the multiplex PCR reads through MiXCR, listing each CDR3 protein once. Here the sample spans hundreds of thousands of distinct CDR3 sequences, 14% being singletons. Based on clinical symptoms, serum thyroxine and TRAb, thyroid ultrasound and orbital computed tomography, diagnoses were reached. The authors obtained PBMCs from more than 9.5 ml of fresh peripheral blood. Trimming took off 1 base at V and 4 bases at J, with 7 bases between the two ends. The CDR3 runs 12 residues. Germline V gene lookup returns CDR1 DFQATT and CDR2 SNEGSKA (reference sequence).

The source of this sequence is a woman aged 25 to 39 with Graves' hyperthyroidism. The V and J genes are TRBV20-1 and TRBJ2-5; no firm D call. The sequenced sample was blood. In nucleotides, the CDR3 is TGCAGTGCTAGAGTAGACGGAGAGACCCAGTACTTC. Its translation is CSARVDGETQYF.